A selection of T cell receptor beta chains follows, all from one sample in a study of cytomegalovirus exposure and HLA in healthy donors. Libraries were prepared by immunoSEQ multiplex PCR; TCRdb keeps only in-frame clonotypes and omits some of them. Of 150,000 to 200,000 clones listed, roughly three quarters are singletons. Material for sequencing was PBMCs. These receptors were collected from a man aged 35-49 years in good health and CMV-seropositive. CDR3s include the opening cysteine and the closing phenylalanine or tryptophan. D genes are given only for firm matches. Not all rows give a size; the values are once, few, many and, for expanded clones, a class.

J gene: TRBJ2-7
V gene: TRBV7-2
D gene: -
clone size: -
CDR3 DNA: TGTGCCAGCAGCTTCACGGGGTTCTACGAGCAGTACTTC
CDR3 protein: CASSFTGFYEQYF

J gene: TRBJ1-2
V gene: TRBV11-2
D gene: -
clone size: -
CDR3 DNA: TGTGCCAGCAGCTTAGATTCCTACTATGGCTACACCTTC
CDR3 protein: CASSLDSYYGYTF

J gene: TRBJ2-3
V gene: TRBV2
D gene: TRBD1
clone size: few
CDR3 DNA: TGTGCCAGCAGTGAATGGGCCGGGACAGGGGTTTTGAATACGCAGTATTTT
CDR3 protein: CASSEWAGTGVLNTQYF

J gene: TRBJ1-4
V gene: TRBV6-6
D gene: -
clone size: -
CDR3 DNA: TGTGCCAGCAGGGACTTTGCAACTAATGAAAAACTGTTTTTT
CDR3 protein: CASRDFATNEKLFF

J gene: TRBJ2-3
V gene: TRBV6-5
D gene: -
clone size: -
CDR3 DNA: TGTGCCAGCAGTTACTCGGGGCAGGGGTGGAGGGATACGCAGTATTTT
CDR3 protein: CASSYSGQGWRDTQYF

J gene: TRBJ2-7
V gene: TRBV29-1
D gene: -
clone size: -
CDR3 DNA: TGCAGCGTTGAAGATCGGGGCTACGAGCAGTACTTC
CDR3 protein: CSVEDRGYEQYF

J gene: TRBJ1-1
V gene: TRBV19
D gene: TRBD1
clone size: -
CDR3 DNA: TGTGCCAGTACCGTACAGGGGACGTATGAAGCTTTCTTT
CDR3 protein: CASTVQGTYEAFF

J gene: TRBJ2-1
V gene: TRBV29-1
D gene: TRBD1
clone size: -
CDR3 DNA: TGCAGCGTGGACGACAGGGGGGGGACCTACAATGAGCAGTTCTTC
CDR3 protein: CSVDDRGGTYNEQFF

J gene: TRBJ1-5
V gene: TRBV6-6
D gene: TRBD1
clone size: -
CDR3 DNA: TGTGCCAGCAGTTACGTCCAGGGGGTCAATCAGCCCCAGCATTTT
CDR3 protein: CASSYVQGVNQPQHF

J gene: TRBJ1-5
V gene: TRBV6-6
D gene: -
clone size: -
CDR3 DNA: TGTGCCAGCAGGGCGGACGAGTTTTTGAAGGGGCAGCCCCAGCATTTT
CDR3 protein: CASRADEFLKGQPQHF

J gene: TRBJ1-4
V gene: TRBV9
D gene: TRBD1
clone size: -
CDR3 DNA: TGTGCCAGCAGCGTCAGGACAGGGGATGAAAAACTGTTTTTT
CDR3 protein: CASSVRTGDEKLFF

J gene: TRBJ2-7
V gene: TRBV7-8
D gene: TRBD2
clone size: -
CDR3 DNA: TGTGCCAGCAGCTTAGGGGGTGGGACTATCGGACGCGAGCAGTACTTC
CDR3 protein: CASSLGGGTIGREQYF

J gene: TRBJ1-1
V gene: TRBV29-1
D gene: -
clone size: -
CDR3 DNA: TGCAGCGTTGAAGGGTTGGTATCTATGAACACTGAAGCTTTCTTT
CDR3 protein: CSVEGLVSMNTEAFF

J gene: TRBJ2-3
V gene: TRBV9
D gene: -
clone size: -
CDR3 DNA: TGTGCCAGCAGTATTGGACTTCCTGTCGCAGATACGCAGTATTTT
CDR3 protein: CASSIGLPVADTQYF

J gene: TRBJ1-3
V gene: TRBV7-2
D gene: -
clone size: -
CDR3 DNA: TGTGCCAGCAGCTCCGGGGGGCCAAAAGTAGGAAACACCATATATTTT
CDR3 protein: CASSSGGPKVGNTIYF

J gene: TRBJ2-7
V gene: TRBV19
D gene: -
clone size: -
CDR3 DNA: TGTGCCAGTAGTGTACGGGAAACTTACTACGAGCAGTACTTC
CDR3 protein: CASSVRETYYEQYF

J gene: TRBJ1-1
V gene: TRBV5-1
D gene: TRBD1
clone size: -
CDR3 DNA: TGCGCCAGCAGCTCCTGGGACAGGGTGACTGAAGCTTTCTTT
CDR3 protein: CASSSWDRVTEAFF

J gene: TRBJ1-5
V gene: TRBV5-5
D gene: -
clone size: once
CDR3 DNA: TGTGCCAGCAGCCCCGTCTCCAGCAATCAGCCCCAGCATTTT
CDR3 protein: CASSPVSSNQPQHF

J gene: TRBJ1-6
V gene: TRBV9
D gene: TRBD1
clone size: once
CDR3 DNA: TGTGCCAGCAGCCCCCGGGAAGGGGGGACAGGGGCTTCACCCCTCCACTTT
CDR3 protein: CASSPREGGTGASPLHF

J gene: TRBJ2-2
V gene: TRBV18
D gene: -
clone size: -
CDR3 DNA: TGTGCCAGCTCACCACGCGGCGTCGGTGCCAACACCGGGGAGCTGTTTTTT
CDR3 protein: CASSPRGVGANTGELFF

J gene: TRBJ1-1
V gene: TRBV7-2
D gene: -
clone size: -
CDR3 DNA: TGTACCAGCAGCTTAGTAGTGAGACGGGGTTACACTGAAGCTTTCTTT
CDR3 protein: CTSSLVVRRGYTEAFF

J gene: TRBJ2-7
V gene: TRBV29-1
D gene: TRBD1
clone size: -
CDR3 DNA: TGCAGCGTTGCTGACAGGGCAGGCGAGCAGTACTTC
CDR3 protein: CSVADRAGEQYF

J gene: TRBJ1-5
V gene: TRBV18
D gene: -
clone size: few
CDR3 DNA: TGTGCCAGCTCCCAGGCAGATAGCAATCAGCCCCAGCATTTT
CDR3 protein: CASSQADSNQPQHF

J gene: TRBJ2-6
V gene: TRBV6-1
D gene: -
clone size: few
CDR3 DNA: TGTGCCAGCAGAATAGAAGCTGGGGCCAACGTCCTGACTTTC
CDR3 protein: CASRIEAGANVLTF

J gene: TRBJ2-1
V gene: TRBV7-2
D gene: -
clone size: -
CDR3 DNA: TGTGCCAGCAGTCGCGACAGTAACTCCCTTGGTGAGCAGTTCTTC
CDR3 protein: CASSRDSNSLGEQFF

J gene: TRBJ1-4
V gene: TRBV5-1
D gene: -
clone size: -
CDR3 DNA: TGCGCCAGCAGCTTTGGCCCAAGCGGGGCTAATGAAAAACTGTTTTTT
CDR3 protein: CASSFGPSGANEKLFF

J gene: TRBJ1-1
V gene: TRBV19
D gene: TRBD1
clone size: -
CDR3 DNA: TGTGCCAGTAGTTCCCAGGGGGCCGGCTTCACTGAAGCTTTCTTT
CDR3 protein: CASSSQGAGFTEAFF